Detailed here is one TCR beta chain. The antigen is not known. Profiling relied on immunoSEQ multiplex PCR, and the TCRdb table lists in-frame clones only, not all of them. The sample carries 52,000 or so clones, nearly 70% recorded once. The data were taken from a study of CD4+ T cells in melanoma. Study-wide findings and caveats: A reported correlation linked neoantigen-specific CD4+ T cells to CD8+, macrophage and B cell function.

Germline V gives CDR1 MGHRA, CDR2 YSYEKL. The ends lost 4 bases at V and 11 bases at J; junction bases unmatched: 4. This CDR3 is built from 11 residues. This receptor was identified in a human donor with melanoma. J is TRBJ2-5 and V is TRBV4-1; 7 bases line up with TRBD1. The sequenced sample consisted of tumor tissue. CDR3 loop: CASSRQGEQYF. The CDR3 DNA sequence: TGCGCCAGCAGCCGCCAGGGGGAGCAGTACTTC.